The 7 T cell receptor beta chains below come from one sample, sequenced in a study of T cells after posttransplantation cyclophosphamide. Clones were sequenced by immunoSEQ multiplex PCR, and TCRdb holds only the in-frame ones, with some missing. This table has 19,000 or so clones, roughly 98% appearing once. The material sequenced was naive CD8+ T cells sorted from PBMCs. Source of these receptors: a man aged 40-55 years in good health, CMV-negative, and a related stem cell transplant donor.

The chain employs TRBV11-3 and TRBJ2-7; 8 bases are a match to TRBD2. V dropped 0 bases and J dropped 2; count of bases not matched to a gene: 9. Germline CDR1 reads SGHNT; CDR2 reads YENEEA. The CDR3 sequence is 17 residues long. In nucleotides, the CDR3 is TGTGCCAGCAGCTTAGATAGGGCTAGCGGGCCAACCTACGAGCAGTACTTC. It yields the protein CASSLDRASGPTYEQYF.

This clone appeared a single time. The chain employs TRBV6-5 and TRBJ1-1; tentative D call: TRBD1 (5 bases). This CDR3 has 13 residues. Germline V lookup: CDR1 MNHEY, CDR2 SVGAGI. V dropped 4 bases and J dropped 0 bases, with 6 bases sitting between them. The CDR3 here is CASSSGLNTEAFF. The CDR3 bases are TGTGCCAGCAGTTCAGGGCTGAACACTGAAGCTTTCTTT.

Here the CDR3 reads CASTLAWAGGSSYNEQFF. The CDR3 DNA reads as TGTGCCAGCACCCTAGCATGGGCGGGAGGGTCCTCCTACAATGAGCAGTTCTTC. V gene TRBV27 combines with J gene TRBJ2-1; 9 bases fit TRBD2. The V and J ends lost 7 bases and 0 bases, in that order; junction bases with no gene match: 13. This CDR3 region has 18 residues. The germline V gene encodes CDR1 MNHEY and CDR2 SMNVEV (reference sequence).

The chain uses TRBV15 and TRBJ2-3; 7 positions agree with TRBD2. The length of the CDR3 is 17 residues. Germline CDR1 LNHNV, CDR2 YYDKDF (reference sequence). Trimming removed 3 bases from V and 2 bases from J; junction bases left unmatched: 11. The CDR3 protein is CATSSLETSRFTDTQYF. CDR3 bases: TGTGCCACCAGCAGTCTCGAGACTAGCCGATTCACAGATACGCAGTATTTT.

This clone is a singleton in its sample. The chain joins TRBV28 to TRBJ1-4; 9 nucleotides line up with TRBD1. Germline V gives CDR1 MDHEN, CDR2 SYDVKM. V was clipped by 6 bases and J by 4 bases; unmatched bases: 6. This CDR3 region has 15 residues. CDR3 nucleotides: TGTGCCAGCAGCAGTAGGGACAGGGTTAATGAAAAACTGTTTTTT. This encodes CASSSRDRVNEKLFF.

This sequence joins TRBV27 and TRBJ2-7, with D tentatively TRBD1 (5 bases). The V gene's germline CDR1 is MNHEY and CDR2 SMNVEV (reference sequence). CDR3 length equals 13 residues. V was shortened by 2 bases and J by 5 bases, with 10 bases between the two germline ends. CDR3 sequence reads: CASSLPKGDEQYF. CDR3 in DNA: TGTGCCAGCAGTTTACCCAAAGGGGACGAGCAGTACTTC.

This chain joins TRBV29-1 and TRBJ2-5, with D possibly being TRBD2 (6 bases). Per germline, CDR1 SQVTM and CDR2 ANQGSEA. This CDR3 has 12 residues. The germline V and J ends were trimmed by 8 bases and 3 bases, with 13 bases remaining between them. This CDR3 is CSHSWGEETQYF. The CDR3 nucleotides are TGCAGCCACTCTTGGGGGGAAGAGACCCAGTACTTC.